The 15 T cell receptor beta chains in this list originate from one sample, sequenced in a study of blood T cell repertoires in COVID-19. Assay used: immunoSEQ multiplex PCR; TCRdb lists only in-frame clones, some missing. The sample lists 260,000 or so clones; 65% to 85% were seen once. The sequencing sample was made of peripheral blood. The receptor set was obtained from an older man with acute or convalescent COVID-19.

The J gene is TRBJ1-3, the V gene TRBV6-5; maybe TRBD1 (6 bases). CDR1 and CDR2 (germline): MNHEY, SVGAGI. V was trimmed by 2 bases and J by 3 bases, leaving 8 bases between them. The CDR3 is made up of 14 amino acids. The CDR3 loop reads CASSYGGGGNTIYF. DNA of the CDR3: TGTGCCAGCAGTTACGGGGGCGGTGGAAACACCATATATTTT.

V gene TRBV28 combines with J gene TRBJ2-7; D ambiguous. The CDR3 spans 12 residues. V was clipped by 4 bases and J by 1 base, with 5 bases between them. CDR1 MDHEN and CDR2 SYDVKM come from the germline V gene. CDR3 region: CASSSRSYEQYF. DNA for the CDR3: TGTGCCAGCAGTTCCCGTTCCTACGAGCAGTACTTC. Complete variable domain (other parts from reference TRBV28 and TRBJ2-7): DVKVTQSSRYLVKRTGEKVFLECVQDMDHENMFWYRQDPGLGLRLIYFSYDVKMKEKGDIPEGYSVSREKKERFSLILESASTNQTSMYLCASSSRSYEQYFGPGTRLTVT.

This clone appeared once. The chain links TRBV10-3 to TRBJ2-7; D is undetermined. The CDR3 extends over 14 amino acids. Germline CDR1 and CDR2: ENHRY and SYGVKD. Trimming left V 0 bases short and J 0 bases short, with 6 bases between. The CDR3 reads CAISESVSSYEQYF. DNA of the CDR3: TGTGCCATCAGTGAGTCGGTGAGCTCCTACGAGCAGTACTTC.

V and J are TRBV5-1 and TRBJ1-2; D may be TRBD1 (5 bases). The germline gives CDR1 SGHRS, CDR2 YFSETQ. The CDR3 is 12 residues long. V was cut by 1 base and J by 4 bases, with 5 bases left in between. The CDR3 here is CASSLQGYGYTF. CDR3 nucleotides: TGCGCCAGCAGCTTGCAGGGCTATGGCTACACCTTC.

The chain joins TRBV19 to TRBJ2-2; 8 nucleotides line up with TRBD1. V shed 6 bases and J 0 bases; nucleotides not matched to a gene: 9. The CDR3 loop spans 17 amino acids. Germline CDR1 and CDR2: LNHDA and SQIVND (reference sequence). The chain's CDR3 is CASSMIPGQANTGELFF. In DNA form, the CDR3 reads TGTGCCAGTAGCATGATTCCGGGACAGGCGAACACCGGGGAGCTGTTTTTT.

V is TRBV4-1 and J is TRBJ2-5; TRBD2 agrees at 15 bases. The CDR3 is 16 residues long. Germline V CDR1 and CDR2: MGHRA, YSYEKL. V dropped 4 bases and J dropped 5; count of bases not matched to a gene: 5. CDR3 nucleotide sequence: TGCGCCAGCAGCCGAGAGGGGACTAGCGGGGGGGAGACCCAGTACTTC. This translates into CASSREGTSGGETQYF.

This clone was seen just once. The rearrangement links TRBV19 to TRBJ1-5, with D perhaps TRBD1 (5 bases). V was clipped by 8 bases and J by 6 bases, with 14 bases between them. The germline V gene has CDR1 LNHDA and CDR2 SQIVND (reference sequence). This CDR3 has 13 amino acids. The CDR3 region has the DNA TGTGCCAGTCAAATGGTAGGGGTTCAGCCCCAGCATTTT. This translates into CASQMVGVQPQHF.

The chain employs TRBV19 and TRBJ2-2; 8 bases fit TRBD1. Germline CDR1 and CDR2: LNHDA and SQIVND (reference sequence). The trim removed 2 bases at V and 6 bases at J, leaving 11 bases unmatched. The CDR3 has 17 residues. The chain's CDR3 is CASSIRLQGVFAGELFF. The DNA of the CDR3 is TGTGCCAGTAGTATACGATTACAGGGGGTTTTTGCCGGGGAGCTGTTTTTT.

This CDR3 is CASSQDSGGSEQYF. CDR3 sequence (DNA): TGCGCCAGCAGCCAAGATAGTGGGGGGAGCGAGCAGTACTTC. The chain couples TRBV4-1 to TRBJ2-7; the D gene is possibly TRBD2 (6 bases). The germline CDR1 and CDR2 sequences are MGHRA and YSYEKL. The CDR3 extends over 14 amino acids. V was clipped by 0 bases and J by 6 bases, with 12 bases between them.

V and J are TRBV18 and TRBJ2-1; D not certain. Per the germline V gene, CDR1 is KGHSH and CDR2 is LQKENI. V was clipped by 2 bases and J by 6 bases, with 14 bases between them. The CDR3 covers 15 residues. CDR3 DNA: TGTGCCAGCTCACCATCAGTTCTCCCTGCCAATGAGCAGTTCTTC. Translated, it gives CASSPSVLPANEQFF.

The chain's CDR3 is CATSRVNLGGYEQFF. CDR3 nucleotide sequence: TGTGCCACCAGCAGAGTGAATCTAGGAGGGTATGAGCAGTTCTTC. This chain connects TRBV15 to TRBJ2-1; the D gene is possibly TRBD2 (6 bases). Germline V gene sequence: CDR1 LNHNV, CDR2 YYDKDF (reference sequence). V lost 1 base to trimming and J lost 8 bases, with 15 bases between them. The CDR3 spans 15 residues. Looking up the rest from reference TRBV15 and TRBJ2-1 gives the full variable domain: DAMVIQNPRYQVTQFGKPVTLSCSQTLNHNVMYWYQQKSSQAPKLLFHYYDKDFNNEADTPDNFQSRRPNTSFCFLDIRSPGLGDTAMYLCATSRVNLGGYEQFFGPGTRLTVL.

CDR3 bases: TGTGCCAGCAGCTTGGCTGGACAGTACAATCAGCCCCAGCATTTT. Translation gives CASSLAGQYNQPQHF. The chain combines TRBV5-4 with TRBJ1-5; the D gene is possibly TRBD1 (6 bases). CDR3 length equals 15 residues. With 0 bases removed from V and 3 bases from J, the gap between germline ends came to 10 bases. Germline V gene data show CDR1 as SGHNT and CDR2 as YYREEE (reference sequence).

The chain carries TRBV28 and TRBJ1-4, with TRBD1 matching over 7 bases. From germline, CDR1 is MDHEN and CDR2 SYDVKM. The V gene end was trimmed by 4 bases and the J gene end by 8 bases; junction bases not matched to a gene: 10. The CDR3 totals 15 residues. In nucleotides, the CDR3 is TGTGCCAGCAGTTCCCAAGGGGGCGGAGAGGAAAAACTGTTTTTT. Its protein product is CASSSQGGGEEKLFF.

The chain is built from TRBV10-2 and TRBJ2-1, with 11 positions matching TRBD2. Germline values: CDR1 WSHSY, CDR2 SAAADI. There are 15 residues in the CDR3. The ends lost 8 bases at V and 7 bases at J; junction bases unmatched: 10. The CDR3 loop reads CASLGGTSGINEQFF. The CDR3 region has the DNA TGCGCCAGCCTAGGGGGGACTAGCGGAATTAATGAGCAGTTCTTC.

The chain carries TRBV2 and TRBJ2-1, with a weak D call TRBD2 (7 bases). The CDR3 runs 17 residues. Trimming shortened V by 7 bases and J by 1 base, and 20 bases separated the two germline ends. CDR1 SNHLY and CDR2 FYNNEI come from the germline V gene. The CDR3 sequence is CASKGGGPMISYNEQFF. CDR3 in DNA: TGTGCCAGCAAGGGGGGAGGGCCTATGATTTCCTACAATGAGCAGTTCTTC.